These 22 T cell receptor beta chains were sequenced from one sample in a study of CD8+ T cells in alopecia areata. In each case, RNA was isolated and then reverse transcribed into cDNA as the sequencing template. The method was immunoSEQ multiplex PCR; TCRdb's version includes in-frame clones alone and lacks a portion of them. The data hold about 69,000 clones, with 60% observed a single time. The sample consisted of CD8+ T cells sorted from blood, taken at week 0. Receptors were obtained from a human donor with alopecia areata.

The genes are TRBV5-1 and TRBJ2-7; tentatively, D is TRBD1 or TRBD2 (5 bases each). CDR1 is SGHRS, CDR2 YFSETQ, per germline. The CDR3 has 15 amino acids. Trimming took 3 bases from V and 2 from J, leaving 15 bases between them. The CDR3 here is CASSSWPGPTYEQYF. In nucleotides, the CDR3 is TGCGCCAGCAGCTCGTGGCCGGGACCCACCTACGAGCAGTACTTC.

This chain links TRBV15 with TRBJ1-2; D remains unclear. Trimming pared 0 bases from V and 4 bases from J, leaving 15 bases between. Germline V CDR1 and CDR2: LNHNV, YYDKDF (reference sequence). The length of the CDR3 is 16 residues. The CDR3 here is CATSRERELNPYGYTF. CDR3 nucleotide sequence: TGTGCCACCAGCAGAGAGCGGGAACTGAATCCCTATGGCTACACCTTC. Looking up the rest from reference TRBV15 and TRBJ1-2 gives the full variable domain: DAMVIQNPRYQVTQFGKPVTLSCSQTLNHNVMYWYQQKSSQAPKLLFHYYDKDFNNEADTPDNFQSRRPNTSFCFLDIRSPGLGDTAMYLCATSRERELNPYGYTFGSGTRLTVV.

This chain connects TRBV18 to TRBJ2-5, with 7 bases fitting TRBD2. V shed 8 bases, J shed 1 base, and the junction held 4 bases outside the gene matches. Germline V lookup: CDR1 KGHSH, CDR2 LQKENI. This CDR3 is 13 amino acids long. The CDR3 reads CASAGLTQETQYF. CDR3 sequence (DNA): TGTGCCAGCGCGGGACTAACCCAAGAGACCCAGTACTTC.

The rearrangement uses TRBV29-1 and TRBJ2-1, with D possibly TRBD1 on 6 matching bases. Per the germline V gene, CDR1 is SQVTM and CDR2 is ANQGSEA. The CDR3 extends over 14 amino acids. V was shortened by 4 bases and J by 9 bases, with 19 bases between the two germline ends. CDR3 sequence (DNA): TGCAGCGTTGTGCAGGGGTATGGAAAGGGTGAGCAGTTCTTC. Translation: CSVVQGYGKGEQFF.

The chain employs TRBV4-1 and TRBJ2-7, with TRBD1 matching 7 bases. Trimming removed 5 bases from V and 2 bases from J; junction bases left unmatched: 6. Per germline, CDR1 MGHRA and CDR2 YSYEKL. The CDR3 has 14 amino acids. For the CDR3, the DNA is TGCGCCAGCAGCGAAGTCAGGGGGACCTACGAGCAGTACTTC. The encoded protein is CASSEVRGTYEQYF.

The sample holds a few counts of this clone. The genes are TRBV27 and TRBJ2-1, with no clear D. Germline V CDR1 and CDR2: MNHEY, SMNVEV (reference sequence). V lost 3 bases and J 6 bases, leaving 3 bases between the germline ends. This CDR3 is built from 11 residues. Here the CDR3 reads CASSFGNEQFF. CDR3 coding DNA: TGTGCCAGCAGTTTTGGCAATGAGCAGTTCTTC.

This chain links TRBV4-1 with TRBJ2-7; 9 nucleotides align to TRBD1. The CDR3 extends over 15 amino acids. V was pared by 2 bases and J by 4 bases, with 6 bases of the junction left unmatched. CDR1 and CDR2 from the germline V gene are MGHRA and YSYEKL. CDR3 region: CASSQFRDRVYEQYF. The CDR3 DNA reads as TGCGCCAGCAGCCAATTCCGGGACAGGGTGTACGAGCAGTACTTC.

The V and J genes are TRBV2 and TRBJ2-7; 7 bases match TRBD2. Germline V gene lookup returns CDR1 SNHLY and CDR2 FYNNEI. V gave up 11 bases and J gave up 0 bases; unmatched junction bases: 4. This CDR3 is 12 amino acids long. The CDR3 bases are TGTGCCGTTAGCGGGTTCTCCTACGAGCAGTACTTC. It yields the protein CAVSGFSYEQYF.

The chain couples TRBV29-1 to TRBJ1-1; the match to TRBD1 covers 8 bases. The CDR3 is 12 residues long. The germline gives CDR1 SQVTM, CDR2 ANQGSEA. V was clipped by 6 bases and J by 4 bases; unmatched bases: 4. CDR3 sequence: CSVPTGVTEAFF. CDR3 bases: TGCAGCGTCCCGACAGGGGTCACTGAAGCTTTCTTT.

This clone was detected ten times or more. This rearrangement joins TRBV6-5 to TRBJ2-3; 10 bases agree with TRBD2. V lost 6 bases to trimming and J lost 1 base; unmatched junction nucleotides: 4. Germline lookup yields CDR1 MNHEY and CDR2 SVGAGI. This CDR3 comprises 15 residues. In DNA, the CDR3 is TGTGCCAGCAGATCAGGACTAGCGGGCACAGATACGCAGTATTTT. This translates into CASRSGLAGTDTQYF.

The rearrangement links TRBV5-1 to TRBJ2-7, with TRBD2 as a possible D gene (5 bases). Germline lookup yields CDR1 SGHRS and CDR2 YFSETQ. The CDR3 has 12 residues. Trimming took off 6 bases at V and 3 bases at J, with 10 bases between the two ends. The CDR3 is CASTGIDYEQYF. The CDR3 DNA follows: TGCGCCAGCACGGGGATAGACTACGAGCAGTACTTC.

V usage is TRBV4-1 and J usage is TRBJ2-3; D is uncertain. Trimming left V 1 base short and J 5 bases short, with 1 base between. Per germline, CDR1 MGHRA and CDR2 YSYEKL. The CDR3 is 11 residues long. The CDR3 DNA reads TGCGCCAGCAGCCAAGGAGATACGCAGTATTTT. As protein: CASSQGDTQYF.

This clone has just a few counts. This chain joins TRBV29-1 and TRBJ2-3; 7 nucleotides agree with TRBD1. Germline assignment: CDR1 SQVTM and CDR2 ANQGSEA. The CDR3 covers 17 residues. V trimming: 0 bases; J trimming: 2 bases; junction bases outside the gene matches: 11. The DNA of the CDR3 is TGCAGCGTTGAAGATATGACGGGACAGCGATACACAGATACGCAGTATTTT. Translated: CSVEDMTGQRYTDTQYF.

A remark on this clone: Compared with germline, one end of the junction differs, possibly owing to a read error. The chain couples TRBV5-1 to TRBJ2-1, with 10 bases matching TRBD2. The CDR3 contains 12 residues. Germline V gene lookup returns CDR1 SGHRS and CDR2 YFSETQ. The CDR3: CASSFGLAEQIF. In nucleotides, the CDR3 is TGCGCCAGCAGCTTCGGACTAGCGGAGCAAATCTTC. The full variable domain, its missing parts supplied by reference TRBV5-1 and TRBJ2-1, is KAGVTQTPRYLIKTRGQQVTLSCSPISGHRSVSWYQQTPGQGLQFLFEYFSETQRNKGNFPGRFSGRQFSNSRSEMNVSTLELGDSALYLCASSFGLAEQIFGPGTRLTVL.

A few counts support this clone. This chain uses TRBV25-1 with TRBJ1-3, with unresolved D. The CDR3 covers 15 residues. Germline CDR1 and CDR2: MGHDK and SYGVNS. With 7 bases removed from V and 8 bases from J, the gap between germline ends came to 21 bases. For the CDR3, the DNA is TGTGCCAGCAAGCCCCCACTGCTTCACGGAGACACCATATATTTT. Its protein is CASKPPLLHGDTIYF.

The chain recombines TRBV23-1 with TRBJ1-2, with D perhaps matching TRBD1 (5 bases). TRBV23-1 is filed as an ORF, its function uncertain. V gave up 2 bases and J gave up 8 bases, with 15 bases separating them. This CDR3 has 14 residues. DNA of the CDR3: TGCGCCAGCAGTCAAAGTGGCAGGGTAGGCGGCTACACCTTC. Protein product: CASSQSGRVGGYTF.

The chain has TRBV2 and TRBJ2-7, with D possibly TRBD2 on 5 matching bases. CDR1 and CDR2 from the germline V gene are SNHLY and FYNNEI. V dropped 5 bases and J dropped 3 bases, with 23 bases sitting between them. The CDR3 covers 17 residues. The chain's CDR3 is CASSNTLTSPQNYEQYF. CDR3 nucleotide sequence: TGTGCCAGCAGTAACACCCTCACTAGTCCCCAGAACTACGAGCAGTACTTC.

V and J are TRBV6-5 and TRBJ2-7; weak D call: TRBD2 (5 bases). Germline V gene sequence: CDR1 MNHEY, CDR2 SVGAGI. Trimming removed 6 bases at V and 7 bases at J, with 16 bases between. This CDR3 contains 13 residues. CDR3 loop: CASSTGILGEQYF. The CDR3, as DNA: TGTGCCAGCAGCACGGGAATCCTGGGGGAGCAGTACTTC.

This chain connects TRBV29-1 to TRBJ2-3; TRBD2 agrees at 12 bases. V trimming: 7 bases; J trimming: 3 bases; junction bases outside the gene matches: 2. The CDR3 length is 13 residues. CDR1 SQVTM and CDR2 ANQGSEA come from the germline V gene. Written as DNA, the CDR3 is TGCAGCGGGACTAGCGGGGTGACAGATACGCAGTATTTT. It yields the protein CSGTSGVTDTQYF.

The V gene is TRBV9, the J gene TRBJ2-5; possible D gene TRBD1, 5 bases. This CDR3 spans 16 amino acids. V gave up 0 bases and J gave up 2 bases, with 14 bases separating them. Germline values: CDR1 SGDLS, CDR2 YYNGEE. CDR3 sequence reads: CASSVVGEGGQETQYF. CDR3 DNA sequence: TGTGCCAGCAGCGTAGTAGGGGAAGGTGGACAAGAGACCCAGTACTTC.

This chain connects TRBV27 to TRBJ2-7; 7 bases line up with TRBD1. This CDR3 has 13 residues. Germline trimming cut 6 bases from V and 3 bases from J; bases unmatched to any gene: 5. Germline V gene sequence: CDR1 MNHEY, CDR2 SMNVEV (reference sequence). The CDR3 protein is CASSWTGDYEQYF. CDR3 bases: TGTGCCAGCAGCTGGACAGGAGACTACGAGCAGTACTTC.

The rearrangement joins TRBV6-6 to TRBJ2-7; 12 bases fit TRBD1. The CDR3 is 13 amino acids. V shed 5 bases, J shed 9 bases, and the junction held 5 bases outside the gene matches. The germline V gene encodes CDR1 MNHNY and CDR2 SVGAGI (reference sequence). The CDR3 bases are TGTGCCAGCAGTCCCGGGACAGGGGGCTGGCAGTACTTC. It is translated as CASSPGTGGWQYF.